Following are 9 T cell receptor beta chains from one sample sequenced in a study of T cell repertoires in cytomegalovirus infection. TCRdb reanalysed the reads using MiXCR and keeps one entry per CDR3 protein. The table shows about 890,000 distinct CDR3 sequences, with 30% to 40% occurring only once. The antigens for these receptors are not known. Material: cultured CD8+ T cells from PBMCs, obtained from culture after CMV antigen stimulation. Source of these receptors: a human donor in good health (CMV status not recorded). Some clones in this sample may be carry-over from other donors' samples.

This clonotype was seen only a few times. The rearrangement links TRBV5-1 to TRBJ2-7; D might be TRBD1 (6 bases). CDR1 and CDR2 from the germline V gene are SGHRS and YFSETQ. Trimming shortened V by 0 bases and J by 0 bases, and 10 bases separated the two germline ends. This CDR3 comprises 15 residues. CDR3 in amino acids: CASSLVGGDSYEQYV. The CDR3 coding sequence is TGCGCCAGCAGCTTGGTTGGGGGCGACTCCTACGAGCAGTACGTC.

Only a few counts were recorded for this clonotype. The rearrangement links TRBV14 to TRBJ2-1; possibly TRBD1 or TRBD2 for D (7 bases each). The length of the CDR3 is 13 residues. The V gene lost 5 bases and the J gene lost 7 bases, with 12 bases spanning the gap. Germline V gene lookup returns CDR1 SGHDN and CDR2 FVKESK. The CDR3 coding sequence is TGTGCCAGCAGCAATCAGGGGGGGAATGAGCAGTTCTTC. The encoded protein is CASSNQGGNEQFF.

This clonotype occurred many times. The chain carries TRBV11-3 and TRBJ2-1; TRBD2 matches at 7 bases. Per the germline V gene, CDR1 is SGHNT and CDR2 is YENEEA. Trimming took 5 bases from V and 5 from J; bases not matched to a gene: 12. The CDR3 runs to 16 residues. The CDR3 spells CASSPMMGGGNNEQFF. The CDR3 bases are TGTGCCAGCAGCCCGATGATGGGCGGGGGTAACAATGAGCAGTTCTTC.

This clonotype was detected ten times or more. The rearrangement links TRBV7-6 to TRBJ2-2; TRBD2 agrees at 14 bases. This CDR3 comprises 17 residues. Germline-derived CDR1 and CDR2 are SGHVS and FNYEAQ. With 3 bases clipped from V and 3 bases from J, the junction kept 3 bases outside the gene matches. The DNA for the CDR3 is TGTGCCAGCAGCTTCCGGACTAGCGGGGGGTACACCGGGGAGCTGTTTTTT. Amino acids: CASSFRTSGGYTGELFF.

This clonotype turned up a few times. V and J are TRBV12-3 or TRBV12-4 and TRBJ2-5; 12 positions agree with TRBD2. There are 15 residues in the CDR3. Losses at the gene ends were 5 bases for V and 7 bases for J; bases not matched to a gene: 8. CDR3 DNA sequence: TGTGCCAGCAGTCATGGACTAGCGGGGACTGGGACCCAGTACTTC. Translation: CASSHGLAGTGTQYF.

This clonotype was counted ten times or more. V gene TRBV7-9 combines with J gene TRBJ1-4, with 7 bases identical to TRBD1. The germline gives CDR1 SEHNR, CDR2 FQNEAQ (reference sequence). The CDR3 totals 12 residues. V lost 6 bases and J lost 7; bases outside the gene matches: 2. The CDR3 bases are TGTGCCAGCAGGACAGGGATTGAAAAACTGTTTTTT. This gives the protein CASRTGIEKLFF.

The genes are TRBV27 and TRBJ2-7; a weak D match, TRBD1 (6 bases). The V and J ends lost 2 bases and 2 bases respectively, with 10 bases between them. Per the germline V gene, CDR1 is MNHEY and CDR2 is SMNVEV (reference sequence). This CDR3 comprises 14 residues. The CDR3 DNA sequence: TGTGCCAGCAGTTTAGGGGGCAAAGCCTACGAGCAGTACTTC. It translates to CASSLGGKAYEQYF.

V usage is TRBV20-1 and J usage is TRBJ1-4, with 7 bases that match TRBD1. The V segment lost 5 bases and the J segment 8 bases; nucleotides outside the gene matches: 8. The CDR3 has 13 amino acids. Per the germline V gene, CDR1 is DFQATT and CDR2 is SNEGSKA (reference sequence). DNA for the CDR3: TGCAGTGCTCACGACAGGGATCGCGAAAAACTGTTTTTT. Encoded protein: CSAHDRDREKLFF.

The chain uses TRBV6-2 or TRBV6-3 and TRBJ1-4; TRBD1 matches 8 bases. Germline values: CDR1 MNHEY, CDR2 SVGEGT. Trimming took 6 bases from V and 3 from J; bases not matched to a gene: 9. The CDR3 has 16 residues. The DNA of the CDR3 is TGTGCCAGCAGCTACGGACAGGGCAATGCTAATGAAAAACTGTTTTTT. This gives the protein CASSYGQGNANEKLFF.